This T cell receptor beta chain was observed in a study of T cell repertoires in cytomegalovirus infection (dated by TCRdb to the late 2010s). Notes on the research overall: The peptide stimulations were aimed at well-studied HLA-B-restricted epitopes as well as recently identified HLA-C-restricted CMV epitopes, whose presentation resists viral immunomodulation. Donor HLA type was relevant to the analysis, as public TCR beta signatures indicated carriage of CMV infection together with the matching HLA type. What the authors observed across the whole study: The ex vivo response was dominated by HLA-C-restricted CMV-specific TCR beta clonotypes, and the single most frequent clonotype in two of eight donors was supplied by these HLA-C-restricted clonotypes. Carriers of CMV infection plus the relevant HLA type were discriminated by the cumulative frequency of public TCR beta family members in the study cohort and in an independent approximately 400-donor cohort.

V drops 2 bases and J drops 6 bases, leaving 14 bases in between. The germline V gene (reference sequence) yields MNHEY for CDR1 and SMNVEV for CDR2. The CDR3 sequence holds 15 residues, the cysteine and phenylalanine included. The sequence is cut down to CDR3 DNA, 45 bases in frame from base 1. In the paper's terms, the treatment or condition label means: in vitro stimulation with specific CMV peptide epitopes to enrich CMV-specific T cells. Instrument used: Illumina HiSeq 1500. TCRdb cleaned the public reads at Q25 with fastp, built clones with MiXCR and kept in-frame beta chains. For every CDR3 protein sequence, its rows merge into one entry that carries the most common genes and DNA. The table for this sample lists just under 500,000 distinct CDR3 sequences; 30% to 35% of them were counted only once. The ten largest make up about a sixth of the sample. Notes on this clonotype: Its antigen is still unknown. There are no base qualities to consult, and no much larger clone falls within one base.

The chain joins TRBV27 to TRBJ2-4, with the D assignment possibly TRBD1 or TRBD2, given 5 matching bases for each. Here the sequenced sample was cultured PBMCs, taken from culture after CMV antigen stimulation. This TCR came from a human donor in good health (CMV status not recorded). Some clones in this sample may be carry-over from other donors' samples. The nucleotides read TGTGCCAGCAGTTTAGTATCAGGGAGAGGAAACATTCAGTACTTC. It is translated as CASSLVSGRGNIQYF.